This TCR beta chain was identified during a study of cytomegalovirus exposure and HLA in healthy donors. Whole-study findings and limits: Many donors shared some public TCRs, even though most TCR sequences were rare. The sole available immune exposure information was CMV serostatus. A later analysis found common viral pathogens apparently linked to several of the most significant clusters.

The germline CDR1 and CDR2 sequences are MNHNY and SVGAGI (reference sequence). V dropped 2 bases and J dropped 4 bases, with 9 bases sitting between them. The CDR3 loop spans 14 amino acids. The PCR used 60 Vbeta and 13 Jbeta primers. Only in-frame clones appear in the TCRdb table, and some are missing; sequencing was by immunoSEQ multiplex PCR. In the table there are about 120,000 clones, 60% to 80% of which are singletons. Note on this clone: Antigen unknown.

Sequenced sample: PBMCs. The TCR was taken from a man aged 30-40 years in good health and CMV-seronegative. This chain links TRBV6-6 with TRBJ1-5, with a weak D call TRBD1 (5 bases). The CDR3 here is CASSYTQGNQPQHF. CDR3 coding DNA: TGTGCCAGCAGTTACACCCAGGGTAATCAGCCCCAGCATTTT.